The 17 T cell receptor beta chains listed next were all sequenced from one sample in a study of blood T cell repertoires in COVID-19. Here immunoSEQ multiplex PCR was the method, and the copy in TCRdb shows in-frame clones only, minus some. The sample has around 240,000 clones, approximately 86% seen once; the top ten hold more than 2.5%. The sequenced sample consisted of peripheral blood. The receptors were gathered from a woman in her twenties or thirties who had recovered from COVID-19.

V and J are TRBV21-1 and TRBJ2-3; the table's D call TRBD2 went unverified against the DNA. TRBV21-1 is assigned pseudogene status. The CDR3 length is 15 residues. As DNA, the CDR3 is TGTGCCAGCAGCTTGCGGGGGGGCAAAGAAGATACGCAGTATTTT. Its translation: CASSLRGGKEDTQYF.

The genes are TRBV11-2 and TRBJ1-2; a possible D gene is TRBD1 (6 bases). Germline-derived CDR1 and CDR2 are SGHAT and FQNNGV. CDR3 length: 13 residues. Trimming removed 6 bases from V and 4 bases from J, with 12 bases in between. The CDR3 reads CASSSGQLYGYTF. The CDR3 nucleotides are TGTGCCAGCAGTTCTGGACAGCTCTATGGCTACACCTTC.

The gene calls are TRBV4-1 and TRBJ1-1; tentatively, D is TRBD1 (6 bases). Germline loops: CDR1 MGHRA, CDR2 YSYEKL. V dropped 3 bases and J dropped 5 bases, with 13 bases sitting between them. CDR3 length equals 14 residues. CDR3 protein: CASSHIGGETEAFF. CDR3 coding DNA: TGCGCCAGCAGCCATATAGGGGGGGAAACTGAAGCTTTCTTT.

DNA of the CDR3: TGTGCCAGCAGTCACGGACTTCCCGATACGCAGTATTTT. It encodes CASSHGLPDTQYF. The chain is built from TRBV6-2 or TRBV6-3 and TRBJ2-3, with D perhaps matching TRBD2 (5 bases). From germline, CDR1 is MNHEY and CDR2 SVGEGT. The V end lost 5 bases, the J end lost 6 bases, and 12 bases lay between the germline ends. The length of the CDR3 is 13 residues.

The chain recombines TRBV28 with TRBJ2-5; 9 nucleotides match TRBD1. The junction had 3 bases not matched to a gene; V was cut back by 6 bases and J by 4 bases. The germline CDR1 and CDR2 sequences are MDHEN and SYDVKM. CDR3 length equals 13 residues. CDR3 in DNA: TGTGCCAGCAGCTGGACAGGGGTAGAGACCCAGTACTTC. This gives the protein CASSWTGVETQYF.

This clone turned up a few times. Here the CDR3 DNA reads TGTGCCAGCAGCGTGGGTATTGATCTAGCATCACCCCTCCACTTT. Translation gives CASSVGIDLASPLHF. The rearrangement joins TRBV9 to TRBJ1-6; D remains ambiguous. Germline CDR1 is SGDLS and CDR2 is YYNGEE. V lost 2 bases and J lost 10, with 16 bases in between. The CDR3 contains 15 residues.

This chain links TRBV10-3 with TRBJ2-5; 7 bases fit TRBD1. The V segment lost 10 bases and the J segment 2 bases; nucleotides outside the gene matches: 13. Germline CDR1 ENHRY, CDR2 SYGVKD. The CDR3 is 15 amino acids. For the CDR3, the DNA is TGTGCCACCGGCCGGGCAGAGGGGGCTCAAGAGACCCAGTACTTC. Translation: CATGRAEGAQETQYF.

The chain combines TRBV28 with TRBJ1-2; D is unclear. The CDR3 has 13 residues. The V gene's germline CDR1 is MDHEN and CDR2 SYDVKM. With 2 bases removed from V and 5 bases from J, the gap between germline ends came to 9 bases. This CDR3 reads CASSLNSIYGYTF. Here the CDR3 DNA reads TGTGCCAGCAGTTTAAACTCAATTTATGGCTACACCTTC.

The chain carries TRBV4-3 and TRBJ2-1, with TRBD1 matching over 7 bases. The germline gives CDR1 LGHNA, CDR2 YSLEER. This CDR3 is built from 18 residues. The V segment lost 1 base and the J segment 4 bases; nucleotides outside the gene matches: 13. CDR3 region: CASSQGVRLRGLYNEQFF. CDR3 DNA sequence: TGCGCCAGCAGCCAAGGAGTCCGCTTGAGGGGGCTTTACAATGAGCAGTTCTTC.

This clone came up a few times. The V call is TRBV7-2, the J call TRBJ2-5; D uncertain. The CDR3 is 13 amino acids. Germline V gene lookup returns CDR1 SGHTA and CDR2 FQGNSA. The germline V and J ends were trimmed by 2 bases and 2 bases, with 6 bases remaining between them. CDR3 sequence reads: CASSLFRQETQYF. CDR3 nucleotides: TGTGCCAGCAGCTTATTCCGGCAAGAGACCCAGTACTTC. Full variable domain (missing parts from reference TRBV7-2 and TRBJ2-5): GAGVSQSPSNKVTEKGKDVELRCDPISGHTALYWYRQSLGQGLEFLIYFQGNSAPDKSGLPSDRFSAERTGGSVSTLTIQRTQQEDSAVYLCASSLFRQETQYFGPGTRLLVL.

V gene TRBV7-2 combines with J gene TRBJ2-7; 8 bases map to TRBD2. Germline-derived CDR1 and CDR2 are SGHTA and FQGNSA. The CDR3 is made up of 14 amino acids. With V trimmed by 2 bases and J by 4 bases, 4 bases remained unmatched. In nucleotides, the CDR3 is TGTGCCAGCAGCTTAAGGCGGGGGGTGTACGAGCAGTACTTC. Protein: CASSLRRGVYEQYF. The whole variable domain, filled in from reference TRBV7-2 and TRBJ2-7, reads GAGVSQSPSNKVTEKGKDVELRCDPISGHTALYWYRQSLGQGLEFLIYFQGNSAPDKSGLPSDRFSAERTGGSVSTLTIQRTQQEDSAVYLCASSLRRGVYEQYFGPGTRLTVT.

V gene TRBV6-6 combines with J gene TRBJ2-7; 7 nucleotides line up with TRBD1. Germline lookup yields CDR1 MNHNY and CDR2 SVGAGI (reference sequence). V shed 6 bases and J 5 bases; nucleotides not matched to a gene: 10. The CDR3 spans 14 residues. CDR3 sequence: CASRSTGAWDEQYF. Written as DNA, the CDR3 is TGTGCCAGCAGATCAACAGGGGCTTGGGACGAGCAGTACTTC.

The rearrangement joins TRBV15 to TRBJ1-5; the D is unclear. CDR3 length: 16 residues. The germline CDR1 and CDR2 sequences are LNHNV and YYDKDF (reference sequence). V was cut by 0 bases and J by 0 bases, with 9 bases left in between. As DNA, the CDR3 is TGTGCCACCAGCAGAGATGCGCTATATAGCAATCAGCCCCAGCATTTT. Protein sequence: CATSRDALYSNQPQHF.

CDR3 sequence: CASSILAGGLGETQYF. In nucleotides, the CDR3 is TGTGCCAGTAGTATCTTAGCGGGGGGGCTGGGTGAGACCCAGTACTTC. The chain recombines TRBV19 with TRBJ2-5, with 11 bases identical to TRBD2. Trimming took 3 bases from V and 5 from J; bases not matched to a gene: 8. The CDR3 consists of 16 residues. The germline gives CDR1 LNHDA, CDR2 SQIVND (reference sequence).

The chain combines TRBV5-6 with TRBJ1-5, with D possibly matching TRBD1 (6 bases). In germline, CDR1 is SGHDT, CDR2 YYEEEE. Trimming took off 2 bases at V and 3 bases at J, with 12 bases between the two ends. The CDR3 loop spans 15 amino acids. Here the CDR3 DNA reads TGTGCCAGCAGCTTTGGGGGCATGGACAATCAGCCCCAGCATTTT. Encoded protein: CASSFGGMDNQPQHF. Using reference TRBV5-6 and TRBJ1-5 for the parts outside the CDR3, the full variable domain is DAGVTQSPTHLIKTRGQQVTLRCSPKSGHDTVSWYQQALGQGPQFIFQYYEEEERQRGNFPDRFSGHQFPNYSSELNVNALLLGDSALYLCASSFGGMDNQPQHFGDGTRLSIL.

The CDR3 DNA reads TGTGCCAGCGCTTTCGACAGGGGAAACACTGAAGCTTTCTTT. Amino acids: CASAFDRGNTEAFF. The V gene is TRBV2, the J gene TRBJ1-1; TRBD1 agrees at 8 bases. The CDR3 runs to 14 residues. Losses at the gene ends were 8 bases for V and 2 bases for J; bases not matched to a gene: 7. Germline V gene sequence: CDR1 SNHLY, CDR2 FYNNEI.

The chain recombines TRBV5-1 with TRBJ2-2; weak D call: TRBD1 (6 bases). The V and J ends lost 0 bases and 7 bases respectively, with 10 bases between them. This CDR3 comprises 14 residues. The germline V gene encodes CDR1 SGHRS and CDR2 YFSETQ. CDR3: CASSLEGGSGELFF. The CDR3 DNA reads TGCGCCAGCAGCTTGGAAGGGGGAAGCGGGGAGCTGTTTTTT.